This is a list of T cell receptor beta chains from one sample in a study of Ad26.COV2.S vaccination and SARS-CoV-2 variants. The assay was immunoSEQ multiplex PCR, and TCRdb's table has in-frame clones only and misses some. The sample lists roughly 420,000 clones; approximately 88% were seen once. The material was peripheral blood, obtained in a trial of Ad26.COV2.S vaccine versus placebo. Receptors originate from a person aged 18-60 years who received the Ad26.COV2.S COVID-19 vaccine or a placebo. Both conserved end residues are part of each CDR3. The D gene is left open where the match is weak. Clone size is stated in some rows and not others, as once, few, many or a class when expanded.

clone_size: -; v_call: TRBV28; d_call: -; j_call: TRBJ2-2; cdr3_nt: TGTGCCAGCAGTTTTTCAGGGACCCTCAGAAACGGGGAGCTGTTTTTT; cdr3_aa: CASSFSGTLRNGELFF
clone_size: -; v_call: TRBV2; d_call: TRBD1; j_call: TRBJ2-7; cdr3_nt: TGTGCCAGCAGGACGGGACAGGGTTTCAACGAGCAGTACTTC; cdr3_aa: CASRTGQGFNEQYF
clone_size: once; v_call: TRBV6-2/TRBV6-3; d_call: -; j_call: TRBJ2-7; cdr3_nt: TGTGCCAGCAGTTACTCGGAGGAGTGGGAGCAGTACTTC; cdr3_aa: CASSYSEEWEQYF
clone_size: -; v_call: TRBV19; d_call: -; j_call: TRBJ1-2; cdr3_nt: TGTGCCAGTAGTGAAAACAGGTACCCATATAACTATGGCTACACCTTC; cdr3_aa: CASSENRYPYNYGYTF
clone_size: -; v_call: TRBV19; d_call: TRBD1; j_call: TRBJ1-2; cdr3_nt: TGTGCCAGCCGGGACAGAACGCCCTATGGCTACACCTTC; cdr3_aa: CASRDRTPYGYTF
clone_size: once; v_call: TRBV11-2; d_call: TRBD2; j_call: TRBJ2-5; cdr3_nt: TGTGCCAGCAGCCCCCGACTAGCGGGGGCCTCAGGGACCCAGTACTTC; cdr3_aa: CASSPRLAGASGTQYF
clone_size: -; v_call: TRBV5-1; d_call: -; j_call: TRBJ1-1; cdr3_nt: TGCGCCAGCAGGGGCTCGAACACTGAAGCTTTCTTT; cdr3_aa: CASRGSNTEAFF
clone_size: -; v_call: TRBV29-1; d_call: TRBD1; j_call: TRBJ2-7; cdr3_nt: TGCAGCGTTGAAGTCCCCCGGGACAGCTACGAGCAGTACTTC; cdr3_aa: CSVEVPRDSYEQYF
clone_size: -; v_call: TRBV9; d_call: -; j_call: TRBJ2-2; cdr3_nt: TGTGCCAGCAGGACCACGGGTGGGGAGCTGTTTTTT; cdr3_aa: CASRTTGGELFF
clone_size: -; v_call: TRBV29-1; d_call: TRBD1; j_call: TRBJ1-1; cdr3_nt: TGCAGCGCAAGGACAGGGGGGGGCACTGAAGCTTTCTTT; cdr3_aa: CSARTGGGTEAFF
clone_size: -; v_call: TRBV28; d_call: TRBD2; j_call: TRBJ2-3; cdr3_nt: TGTGCCCATGGACTAGCGGGGGGGCCAGTTGATACGCAGTATTTT; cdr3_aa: CAHGLAGGPVDTQYF
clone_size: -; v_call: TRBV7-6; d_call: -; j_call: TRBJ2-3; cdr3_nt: TGTGCCAGCAGCTTTTTTGAGGGCACAGATACGCAGTATTTT; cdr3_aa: CASSFFEGTDTQYF
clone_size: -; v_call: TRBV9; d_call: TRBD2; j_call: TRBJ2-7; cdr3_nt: TGTGCCAGCAGCGTAACTAGCGGCTCCTACGAGCAGTACTTC; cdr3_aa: CASSVTSGSYEQYF
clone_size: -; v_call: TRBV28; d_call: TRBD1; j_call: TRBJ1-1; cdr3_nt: TGTGCCAGCAGCGGACAGGACGCAATGAACACTGAAGCTTTCTTT; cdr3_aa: CASSGQDAMNTEAFF
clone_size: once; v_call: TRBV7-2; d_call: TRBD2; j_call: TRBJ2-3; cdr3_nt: TGTGCCAGCAGCTTAGCCGGGACTAGTGCAGATACGCAGTATTTT; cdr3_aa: CASSLAGTSADTQYF
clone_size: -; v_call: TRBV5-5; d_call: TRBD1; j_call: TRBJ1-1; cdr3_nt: TGTGCCAGCAGTTCCATGAGGACAGGGAGGCCTGAAGCTTTCTTT; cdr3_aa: CASSSMRTGRPEAFF
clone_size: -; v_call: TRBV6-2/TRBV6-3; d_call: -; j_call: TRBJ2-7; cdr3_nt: TGTGCCAGCAGTTACTCGAGGCGGGAGCAGTACTTC; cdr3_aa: CASSYSRREQYF
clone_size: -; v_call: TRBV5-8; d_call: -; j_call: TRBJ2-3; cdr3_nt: TGTGCCAGCAGCTTGGCGCCAGACGCCCCAGATACGCAGTATTTT; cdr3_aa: CASSLAPDAPDTQYF
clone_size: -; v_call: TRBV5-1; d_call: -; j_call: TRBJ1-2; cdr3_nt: TGCGCCAGCAGCTTGGCCATCAGTGCATCGCTCACCTTC; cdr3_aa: CASSLAISASLTF
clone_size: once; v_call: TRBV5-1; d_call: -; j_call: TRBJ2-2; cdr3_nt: TGCGCCAGCAGCTTGGAACAGCCTCGGTCCACCGGGGAGCTGTTTTTT; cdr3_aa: CASSLEQPRSTGELFF
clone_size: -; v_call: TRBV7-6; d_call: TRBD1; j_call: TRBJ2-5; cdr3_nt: TGTGCCAGCAGCTTCTTCTCTACAGGGGGCTTGGAGACCCAGTACTTC; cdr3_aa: CASSFFSTGGLETQYF
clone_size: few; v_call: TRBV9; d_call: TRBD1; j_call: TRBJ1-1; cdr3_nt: TGTGCCAGCAGCGCCACGACAGGGTGGAGCACTGAAGCTTTCTTT; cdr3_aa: CASSATTGWSTEAFF
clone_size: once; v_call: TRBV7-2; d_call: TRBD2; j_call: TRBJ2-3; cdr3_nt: TGTGCCAGCAGCTTACAAGCGGGGGGGGGACCCACAGATACGCAGTATTTT; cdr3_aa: CASSLQAGGGPTDTQYF
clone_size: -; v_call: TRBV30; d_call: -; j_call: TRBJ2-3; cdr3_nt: TGTGCCTGGAGTGTGTTCCGTCGCACAGATACGCAGTATTTT; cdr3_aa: CAWSVFRRTDTQYF
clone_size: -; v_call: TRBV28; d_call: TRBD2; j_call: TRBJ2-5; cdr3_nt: TGTGCCAGCAGTTTTTCGGGACTAGCGGCACAAGAGACCCAGTACTTC; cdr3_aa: CASSFSGLAAQETQYF
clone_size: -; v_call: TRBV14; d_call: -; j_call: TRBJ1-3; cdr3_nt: TGTGCCAGCAGCCAAGCTGGGTATGGAAACACCATATATTTT; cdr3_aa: CASSQAGYGNTIYF
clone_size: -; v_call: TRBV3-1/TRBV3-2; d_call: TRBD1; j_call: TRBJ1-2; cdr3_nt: TGTGCCAGCAGCCAAGAGTCCGGCAGGGGGTTCTATGGCTACACCTTC; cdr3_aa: CASSQESGRGFYGYTF
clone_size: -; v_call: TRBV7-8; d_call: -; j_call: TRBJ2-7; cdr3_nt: TGTGCCAGCAGCTTTGCTAAGGGGATGGACGAGCAGTACTTC; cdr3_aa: CASSFAKGMDEQYF
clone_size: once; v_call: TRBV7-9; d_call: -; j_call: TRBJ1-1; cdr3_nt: TGTGCCAGCAGCCAATGGGGGCACACTGAAGCTTTCTTT; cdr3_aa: CASSQWGHTEAFF
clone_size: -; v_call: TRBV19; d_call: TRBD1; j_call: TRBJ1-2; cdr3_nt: TGTGCCAGTAGGCAACAGGGGGCCTACCTCTCTAACTATGGCTACACCTTC; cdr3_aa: CASRQQGAYLSNYGYTF
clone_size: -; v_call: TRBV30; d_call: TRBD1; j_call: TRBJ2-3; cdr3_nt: TGTGCCTGGAGCAGGGACAGGGTCACAGATACGCAGTATTTT; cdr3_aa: CAWSRDRVTDTQYF
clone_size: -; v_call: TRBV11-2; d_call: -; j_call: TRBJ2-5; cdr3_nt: TGTGCCAGCAGCTTAAGAGGGGTAGTAGGAGAGACCCAGTACTTC; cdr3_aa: CASSLRGVVGETQYF
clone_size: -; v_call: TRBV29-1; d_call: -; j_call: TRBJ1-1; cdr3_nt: TGCAGCGCCTCAGAGAACACTGAAGCTTTCTTT; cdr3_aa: CSASENTEAFF
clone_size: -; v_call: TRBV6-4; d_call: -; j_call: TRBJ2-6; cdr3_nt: TGTGCCAGCAGTCAGACAGTTTCAGGGGCCAACGTCCTGACTTTC; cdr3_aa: CASSQTVSGANVLTF
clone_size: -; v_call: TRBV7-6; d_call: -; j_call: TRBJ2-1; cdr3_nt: TGTGCCAGCAGCTCGAAGACAGGTCACCTCTACAATGAGCAGTTCTTC; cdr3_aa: CASSSKTGHLYNEQFF
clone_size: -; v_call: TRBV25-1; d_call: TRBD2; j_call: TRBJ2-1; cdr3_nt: TGTGCCAGCAGTGGGGGGACTAGCGGCAATGAGCAGTTCTTC; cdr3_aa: CASSGGTSGNEQFF
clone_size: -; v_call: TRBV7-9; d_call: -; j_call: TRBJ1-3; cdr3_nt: TGTGCCAGCTCTGCAGGTGGAAACACCATATATTTT; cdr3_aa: CASSAGGNTIYF
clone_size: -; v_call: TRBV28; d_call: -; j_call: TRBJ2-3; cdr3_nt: TGTGCCAGCAGTTCGTCTGGGGGGACCCTCACAGATACGCAGTATTTT; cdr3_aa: CASSSSGGTLTDTQYF
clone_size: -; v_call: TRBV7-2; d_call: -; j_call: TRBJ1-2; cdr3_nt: TGTGCCAGCAGCTTAGCGCAGCGGGCCGTGATTGTTGGCTACACCTTC; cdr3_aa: CASSLAQRAVIVGYTF
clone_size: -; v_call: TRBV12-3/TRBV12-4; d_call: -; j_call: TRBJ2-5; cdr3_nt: TGTGCCAGCAGTCTGAAAGAGACCCAGTACTTC; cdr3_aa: CASSLKETQYF
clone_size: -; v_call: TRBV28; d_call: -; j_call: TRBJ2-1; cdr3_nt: TGTGCCAGCAGTTTAGGTTGGGACCTAGTTGGGAATGAGCAGTTCTTC; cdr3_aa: CASSLGWDLVGNEQFF
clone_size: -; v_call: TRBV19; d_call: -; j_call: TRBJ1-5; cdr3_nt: TGTGCCAGTAGTAGGTCTAATCAGCCCCAGCATTTT; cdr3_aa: CASSRSNQPQHF
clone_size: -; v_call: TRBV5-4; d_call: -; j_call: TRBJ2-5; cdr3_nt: TGTGCCAGCAGCCCCGAGGTTCAAGAGACCCAGTACTTC; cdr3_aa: CASSPEVQETQYF
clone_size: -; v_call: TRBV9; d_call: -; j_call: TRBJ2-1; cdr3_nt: TGTGCCAGCAGCGCCACCTTGGACAATAATGAGCAGTTCTTC; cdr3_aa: CASSATLDNNEQFF
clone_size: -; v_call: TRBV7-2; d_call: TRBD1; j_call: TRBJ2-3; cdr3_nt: TGTGCCAGCAGCAACCGGGACAGAAAAGGGGATCAGCAGTATTTT; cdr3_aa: CASSNRDRKGDQQYF
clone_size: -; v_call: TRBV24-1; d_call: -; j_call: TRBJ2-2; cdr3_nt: TGTGCCACCAGTGATTTGGGGCCCAAAAACACCGGGGAGCTGTTTTTT; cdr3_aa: CATSDLGPKNTGELFF
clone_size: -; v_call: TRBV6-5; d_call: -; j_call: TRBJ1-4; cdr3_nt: TGTGCCAGCAGTTACGGGGGGGAAGGAACTAATGAAAAACTGTTTTTT; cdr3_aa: CASSYGGEGTNEKLFF
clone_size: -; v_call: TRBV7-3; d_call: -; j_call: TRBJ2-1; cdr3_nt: TGTGCCAGCAGCTCGGCGGGTTCCTACAATGAGCAGTTCTTC; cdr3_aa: CASSSAGSYNEQFF
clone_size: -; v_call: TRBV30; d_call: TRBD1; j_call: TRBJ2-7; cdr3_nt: TGTGCCTGGACCCGGGACAGGGGTGGCTACGAGCAGTACTTC; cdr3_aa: CAWTRDRGGYEQYF
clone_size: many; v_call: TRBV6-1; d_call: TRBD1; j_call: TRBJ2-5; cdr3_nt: TGTGCCAGCAGTGAGTGGACAGGGACGACCCAAGAGACCCAGTACTTC; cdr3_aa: CASSEWTGTTQETQYF
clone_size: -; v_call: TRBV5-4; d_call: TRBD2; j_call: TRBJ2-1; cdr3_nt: TGTGCCAGCAGCTTGGCCGGGGGGTACCATGAGCAGTTCTTC; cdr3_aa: CASSLAGGYHEQFF
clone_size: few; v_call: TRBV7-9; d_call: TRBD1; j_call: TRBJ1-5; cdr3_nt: TGTGCCAGCAGCTTTACCCAGGGAGGGGGCAGGAATCAGCCCCAGCATTTT; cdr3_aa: CASSFTQGGGRNQPQHF
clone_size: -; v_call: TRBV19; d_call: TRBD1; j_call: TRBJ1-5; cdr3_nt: TGTGCCAGTAGTCCCTGGACAGGGAGCAATCAGCCCCAGCATTTT; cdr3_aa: CASSPWTGSNQPQHF
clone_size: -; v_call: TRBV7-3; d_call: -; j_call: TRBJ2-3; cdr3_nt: TGTGCCAGCAGCTTAACGTCCCCGACCTTCACAGATACGCAGTATTTT; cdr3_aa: CASSLTSPTFTDTQYF